This T cell receptor beta chain was sequenced for a study of cytomegalovirus exposure and HLA in healthy donors. Study-wide results and limits: The study listed 164 cytomegalovirus-associated TCR beta chains. Reports showed the classifier diagnosing cytomegalovirus status with high specificity and sensitivity.

V was shortened by 6 bases and J by 5 bases, with 17 bases between the two germline ends. Germline assignment: CDR1 ENHRY and CDR2 SYGVKD. This CDR3 has 14 amino acids. As concerns this clone: What it binds is not known.

This PCR relied on a set of 60 Vbeta primers and 13 Jbeta primers. Assay used: immunoSEQ multiplex PCR; TCRdb lists only in-frame clones, some missing. Altogether approximately 120,000 clones are present, more than 75% being singletons, with the ten largest covering 11%. The TCR originated in a man younger than 40 in good health and CMV-seropositive. Sequenced input: PBMCs. The chain is built from TRBV10-3 and TRBJ2-7; maybe TRBD2 (5 bases). The CDR3 reads CAIRESGRPHEQYF. The CDR3 DNA follows: TGTGCCATCAGGGAATCGGGAAGACCCCACGAGCAGTACTTC.